The present T cell receptor (beta chain) was sequenced within a study of OX40 agonist ivuxolimab in advanced cancers. The table came from immunoSEQ multiplex PCR; TCRdb's copy has only in-frame clones and leaves some out. The table has under 85,000 clones, approximately 89% seen once; the top ten hold just over 0.55%. With V trimmed by 7 bases and J by 3 bases, 12 bases remained unmatched. The CDR3 sequence is 15 residues long. Germline-derived CDR1 and CDR2 are SQVTM and ANQGSEA. The source is an adult with an advanced solid tumor such as melanoma, head and neck, liver or kidney cancer. The rearrangement joins TRBV29-1 to TRBJ2-1, with TRBD1 matching 7 bases. The sample was CD4+ or CD8+ T cells sorted from blood, taken in a trial of the OX40 agonist ivuxolimab. CDR3 region: CSGLDTGDSYNEQFF. The CDR3 DNA follows: TGCAGCGGCCTTGATACAGGGGACAGCTACAATGAGCAGTTCTTC.